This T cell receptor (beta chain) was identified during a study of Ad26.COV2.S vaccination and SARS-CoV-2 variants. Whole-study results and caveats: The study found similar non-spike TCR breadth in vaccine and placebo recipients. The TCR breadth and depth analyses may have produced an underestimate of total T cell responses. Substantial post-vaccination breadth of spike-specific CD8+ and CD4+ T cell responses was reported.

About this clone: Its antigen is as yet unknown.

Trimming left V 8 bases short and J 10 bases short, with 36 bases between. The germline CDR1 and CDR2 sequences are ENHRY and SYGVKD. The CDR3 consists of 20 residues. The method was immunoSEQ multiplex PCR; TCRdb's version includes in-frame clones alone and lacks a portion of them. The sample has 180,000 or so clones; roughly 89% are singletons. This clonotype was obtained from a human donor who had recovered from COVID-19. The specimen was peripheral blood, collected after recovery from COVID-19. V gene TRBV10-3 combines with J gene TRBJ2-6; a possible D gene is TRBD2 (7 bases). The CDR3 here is CAILDRDKGESIPGGNVLTF. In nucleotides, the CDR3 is TGTGCCATCCTTGACCGGGACAAAGGTGAGAGTATTCCCGGGGGGAACGTCCTGACTTTC.